This T cell receptor (beta chain) was identified in a study of blood T cell repertoires in COVID-19. Per germline, CDR1 ENHRY and CDR2 SYGVKD. V lost 6 bases to trimming and J lost 2 bases; unmatched junction nucleotides: 11. This CDR3 is 16 amino acids long. Under the authors' procedure: Estimates of nucleated cell counts were drawn from the amplification of reference gene primers. Measured with immunoSEQ multiplex PCR; TCRdb has only the in-frame clones, and not every one. Clonal size and the V and J genes are those of that table, whereas D and trimming came from the DNA. The sample shows under 110,000 clones, 60% to 80% of them seen only once.

The chain has TRBV10-3 and TRBJ1-2, with 8 positions matching TRBD1. This clonotype was sampled from a human donor with acute or convalescent COVID-19. The donor label of this sample is uncertain. The sample consisted of peripheral blood. CDR3 coding DNA: TGTGCCATCAGACTTACACGGACAGGGACCAACTATGGCTACACCTTC. Its translation is CAIRLTRTGTNYGYTF.